The rows below give T cell receptor beta chains drawn from one sample of a study of blood T cell repertoires in COVID-19. The data were produced by immunoSEQ multiplex PCR, yet TCRdb's version contains in-frame clones alone and is incomplete. The sample consists of roughly 410,000 clones, 70% to 90% of them appearing once. The sequencing input was peripheral blood. The receptors stem from a woman aged 40 to 49 with COVID-19, enrolled during active disease. CDR3s include the opening cysteine and the closing phenylalanine or tryptophan. The D gene is left open where the match is weak. Size values are once, few and many counts, or a class for expanded clones, and some rows have none.

>-|TRBJ1-2|TRBV4-3|-
CASSQDEATGYGYTF
TGCGCCAGCAGCCAAGATGAGGCGACGGGCTATGGCTACACCTTC
>TRBD2|TRBJ2-7|TRBV6-4|-
CASSGASGSYEQYF
TGTGCCAGCAGTGGCGCTAGCGGGTCCTACGAGCAGTACTTC
>-|TRBJ1-1|TRBV7-6|-
CASSLQGPTMNTEAFF
TGTGCCAGCAGCTTGCAGGGTCCTACGATGAACACTGAAGCTTTCTTT
>-|TRBJ1-2|TRBV24-1|-
CATSDGGPYYGYTF
TGTGCCACCAGTGATGGAGGGCCCTACTATGGCTACACCTTC
>TRBD1|TRBJ2-7|TRBV6-5|-
CASSKSGGYEQYF
TGTGCCAGCAGTAAATCAGGGGGATACGAGCAGTACTTC
>-|TRBJ1-3|TRBV6-2/TRBV6-3|once
CASSYSSRSRGNTIYF
TGTGCCAGCAGTTACTCATCGCGGTCCCGTGGAAACACCATATATTTT
>-|TRBJ2-1|TRBV29-1|-
CSGGTSESYNEQFF
TGCAGCGGGGGGACTTCCGAGTCCTACAATGAGCAGTTCTTC
>-|TRBJ1-4|TRBV7-2|-
CASSDQAGIKLFF
TGTGCCAGCAGCGACCAGGCGGGGATAAAACTGTTTTTT
>TRBD1|TRBJ2-7|TRBV6-6|once
CASSSDGQGVREQYF
TGTGCCAGCAGTTCAGACGGACAGGGAGTTCGCGAGCAGTACTTC
>TRBD1|TRBJ2-5|TRBV2|-
CASSALWTGGGETQYF
TGTGCCAGCAGTGCACTCTGGACAGGGGGTGGAGAGACCCAGTACTTC
>-|TRBJ2-3|TRBV28|-
CASSHVLTGGTDTQYF
TGTGCCAGCTCACATGTCTTAACAGGCGGCACAGATACGCAGTATTTT
>-|TRBJ2-3|TRBV11-2|-
CASSFIEDTQYF
TGTGCCAGCAGCTTTATAGAAGATACGCAGTATTTT
>-|TRBJ1-4|TRBV5-4|-
CASSIPPGGKLFF
TGTGCCAGCAGCATTCCCCCGGGGGGAAAACTGTTTTTT
>-|TRBJ1-2|TRBV7-9|-
CASSPDSEYGYTF
TGTGCCAGCAGCCCCGACAGCGAATATGGCTACACCTTC
>-|TRBJ1-2|TRBV7-9|once
CASSSSPGQTYGYTF
TGTGCCAGCAGTTCAAGCCCCGGACAGACCTATGGCTACACCTTC
>TRBD1|TRBJ1-1|TRBV5-1|-
CASSLDGQGGTEAFF
TGCGCCAGCAGCTTAGACGGACAGGGAGGCACTGAAGCTTTCTTT
>TRBD2|TRBJ2-1|TRBV13|-
CASSSLAGGLREQFF
TGTGCCAGCAGCTCCCTAGCGGGGGGCCTTCGCGAGCAGTTCTTC
>-|TRBJ1-2|TRBV7-9|-
CASSLAWRDGYTF
TGTGCCAGCAGCTTAGCGTGGAGGGACGGCTACACCTTC
>TRBD2|TRBJ2-3|TRBV5-5|-
CASSVPGLVTDTQYF
TGTGCCAGCAGCGTCCCGGGACTAGTGACAGATACGCAGTATTTT
>-|TRBJ1-5|TRBV19|-
CASSSGNQPQHF
TGTGCCAGTAGTAGCGGCAATCAGCCCCAGCATTTT
>-|TRBJ2-5|TRBV29-1|few
CSVLDGGETQYF
TGCAGCGTTCTGGACGGAGGGGAGACCCAGTACTTC
>TRBD1|TRBJ1-2|TRBV7-2|-
CASSRQGQGLNGYTF
TGTGCCAGCAGCCGCCAGGGACAGGGGCTGAATGGCTACACCTTC
>-|TRBJ1-5|TRBV5-8|-
CASSFFRDNQPQHF
TGTGCCAGCAGCTTCTTCAGGGACAATCAGCCCCAGCATTTT
>-|TRBJ2-7|TRBV27|-
CASSLTGENWLTHSYEQYF
TGTGCCAGCAGTTTAACCGGAGAAAACTGGCTAACACACTCCTACGAGCAGTACTTC
>TRBD2|TRBJ2-5|TRBV5-1|-
CASSSLAGVGETQYF
TGCGCCAGCAGCTCACTAGCGGGAGTGGGGGAGACCCAGTACTTC
>-|TRBJ1-2|TRBV14|once
CASSRTQGGLKGYTF
TGTGCCAGCAGCCGCACTCAAGGGGGTCTTAAGGGCTACACCTTC
>-|TRBJ2-5|TRBV6-1|-
CASSENTGTQYF
TGTGCCAGCAGTGAAAACACGGGGACCCAGTACTTC
>TRBD1|TRBJ1-4|TRBV5-6|-
CASSHDRDEKLFF
TGTGCCAGCAGCCATGACAGGGACGAAAAACTGTTTTTT
>-|TRBJ2-1|TRBV5-1|once
CASSYRDTGGSYNEQFF
TGCGCCAGCAGCTACCGGGACACCGGAGGCTCCTACAATGAGCAGTTCTTC
>-|TRBJ1-2|TRBV28|-
CASSSEQSFNYGYTF
TGTGCCAGCAGTTCCGAACAGAGTTTTAACTATGGCTACACCTTC
>-|TRBJ2-1|TRBV7-3|once
CASSFEADLSYNEQFF
TGTGCCAGCAGCTTTGAAGCGGACCTCTCCTACAATGAGCAGTTCTTC
>TRBD1|TRBJ2-5|TRBV7-9|-
CASSSLRDRERREETQYF
TGTGCCAGCAGCTCGTTGAGGGACAGGGAAAGAAGGGAAGAGACCCAGTACTTC
>-|TRBJ1-1|TRBV7-3|-
CASSYRGATEAFF
TGTGCCAGCAGCTACCGGGGGGCGACTGAAGCTTTCTTT
>TRBD1|TRBJ1-2|TRBV19|-
CASISRGQGSYGYTF
TGTGCCAGTATCTCTCGGGGACAGGGGTCCTATGGCTACACCTTC
>-|TRBJ2-3|TRBV6-5|-
CASSYQASVTDTQYF
TGTGCCAGCAGTTACCAGGCTAGCGTTACAGATACGCAGTATTTT
>TRBD2|TRBJ2-3|TRBV24-1|-
CATSDLRRRGYTDTQYF
TGTGCCACCAGTGATTTGCGTCGGCGGGGGTACACAGATACGCAGTATTTT
>-|TRBJ1-4|TRBV2|-
CASSGGITSEKLFF
TGTGCCAGCAGTGGTGGTATCACGAGTGAAAAACTGTTTTTT
>TRBD2|TRBJ2-7|TRBV27|-
CASSRTSGREYEQYF
TGTGCCAGCAGCCGCACTAGCGGGAGGGAGTACGAGCAGTACTTC
>-|TRBJ1-1|TRBV28|-
CASSLSPGGTEAFF
TGTGCCAGCAGTTTAAGCCCTGGCGGCACTGAAGCTTTCTTT
>TRBD1|TRBJ1-4|TRBV3-1/TRBV3-2|-
CASSQRTGGSIGGYVPEKLFF
TGTGCCAGCAGCCAACGAACAGGGGGCTCAATCGGGGGCTATGTACCCGAAAAACTGTTTTTT
>-|TRBJ2-7|TRBV19|-
CASSRSSPARGEQYF
TGTGCCAGTAGTCGCTCTTCCCCAGCGAGAGGGGAGCAGTACTTC
>TRBD1|TRBJ1-4|TRBV25-1|-
CASSSGTDLNEKLFF
TGTGCCAGCAGCTCCGGGACAGACCTTAATGAAAAACTGTTTTTT
>-|TRBJ1-1|TRBV2|-
CASRRGGGKNTEAFF
TGTGCCAGCAGAAGGGGGGGTGGTAAGAACACTGAAGCTTTCTTT
>-|TRBJ2-7|TRBV6-4|-
CASRTARDHFEQYF
TGTGCCAGCAGAACGGCCAGGGATCATTTCGAGCAGTACTTC
>-|TRBJ1-1|TRBV6-2/TRBV6-3|-
CASSYVGGHTEAFF
TGTGCCAGCAGTTACGTAGGCGGGCACACTGAAGCTTTCTTT
>-|TRBJ2-7|TRBV24-1|-
CATSDIDGEVQYF
TGTGCCACCAGTGATATCGACGGAGAAGTCCAGTACTTC
>TRBD2|TRBJ2-1|TRBV7-2|-
CASSFLAGGTHNEQFF
TGTGCCAGCAGCTTTTTAGCGGGGGGCACCCACAATGAGCAGTTCTTC
>-|TRBJ2-4|TRBV19|-
CASSPEGGFSAKNIQYF
TGTGCCAGTAGCCCGGAGGGAGGATTTTCAGCCAAAAACATTCAGTACTTC
>-|TRBJ1-1|TRBV9|-
CASSVEGSPLEAFF
TGTGCCAGCAGCGTAGAAGGGAGCCCCCTTGAAGCTTTCTTT
>-|TRBJ1-1|TRBV28|once
CASSQILGVTEAFF
TGTGCCAGCAGCCAGATTCTAGGGGTCACTGAAGCTTTCTTT
>-|TRBJ2-1|TRBV9|-
CASSVDRGLYNEQFF
TGTGCCAGCAGCGTAGACAGGGGACTCTACAATGAGCAGTTCTTC
>TRBD1|TRBJ1-5|TRBV4-3|-
CASSQGTGDQPQHF
TGCGCCAGCAGCCAAGGGACAGGGGATCAGCCCCAGCATTTT